The clone carrying this TCR beta chain has at least ten counts. Its specificity is not known. Unique molecular identifiers (one per individual cDNA molecule) were attached. TCRdb fed the 5' RACE reads into MiXCR, producing one record per CDR3 protein. The sample carries some 91,000 distinct CDR3 sequences, approximately 10% recorded once. These data belong to a study of early T cells in non-severe SARS-CoV-2 infection. Across the study: The chains were unpaired, and the sequenced material was bulk RNA from unsorted whole blood.

The study's findings and limits: Database matching using VDJdb favored anti-spike CD8 responses, with private and CD4 specificities left missing.

The V and J ends lost 4 bases and 11 bases respectively, with 23 bases between them. The CDR3 is made up of 14 amino acids. Germline CDR1 reads DFQATT; CDR2 reads SNEGSKA (reference sequence). The source material was whole blood, sampled at baseline. This sequence originates from an adult who was a healthcare worker with PCR-confirmed SARS-CoV-2 infection or an uninfected control (not recorded which). This chain links TRBV20-1 with TRBJ1-2, with no clear D. This CDR3 is CSANIMGRQRSYTF. In DNA form, the CDR3 reads TGCAGTGCTAACATTATGGGGAGGCAAAGAAGTTACACCTTC.